The 19 T cell receptor beta chains below come from one sample, sequenced in a study of blood T cells in healthy people across ages. Then a second PCR, running roughly 6 to 12 cycles, was carried out with a sample-barcoded 5' primer and a J-beta primer mix. MiXCR, run by TCRdb on the 5' RACE reads, gives a single entry per CDR3 protein. Seen here are around 1.5 million distinct CDR3 sequences, 42% observed once, and the top ten hold roughly 7.9%. Sequenced material: blood. These receptors were obtained from a woman aged 18-29 years in good health.

The chain employs TRBV5-1 and TRBJ2-3, with D tentatively TRBD2 (6 bases). The CDR3 consists of 14 residues. With 8 bases removed from V and 3 bases from J, the gap between germline ends came to 16 bases. Looked up from germline, CDR1 is SGHRS and CDR2 is YFSETQ. CDR3 nucleotides: TGCGCCAGTAATACCGGGACTGCTACAGATACGCAGTATTTT. Amino acids: CASNTGTATDTQYF. The whole variable domain, filled in from reference TRBV5-1 and TRBJ2-3, reads KAGVTQTPRYLIKTRGQQVTLSCSPISGHRSVSWYQQTPGQGLQFLFEYFSETQRNKGNFPGRFSGRQFSNSRSEMNVSTLELGDSALYLCASNTGTATDTQYFGPGTRLTVL.

J is TRBJ2-5 and V is TRBV12-3 or TRBV12-4; 8 bases line up with TRBD2. After removal of 6 bases from V and 5 bases from J, the junction contained 11 bases not matched to a gene. This CDR3 comprises 15 residues. CDR3 region: CASRQGLALGETQYF. In DNA, the CDR3 is TGTGCCAGCAGGCAAGGACTAGCATTGGGGGAGACCCAGTACTTC.

This sequence joins TRBV11-2 and TRBJ2-1, with 10 positions matching TRBD2. This CDR3 comprises 15 residues. CDR1 is SGHAT, CDR2 FQNNGV, per germline. J gave up 6 bases and V 4 bases, and 6 bases lay outside the gene matches. CDR3 in amino acids: CASSSAGGPLNEQFF. As DNA, the CDR3 is TGTGCCAGCAGCTCAGCGGGAGGGCCCCTCAATGAGCAGTTCTTC.

The V and J genes are TRBV12-3 or TRBV12-4 and TRBJ1-2, with 12 bases that match TRBD1. Trimming removed 5 bases from V and 12 bases from J; junction bases left unmatched: 16. The CDR3 length is 16 residues. In DNA form, the CDR3 reads TGTGCCAGCAGTCCGGGACAGGGGGCCCTAAGTAGCGGCCACACCTTC. This gives the protein CASSPGQGALSSGHTF.

J is TRBJ2-7 and V is TRBV6-5, with D tentatively TRBD1 (6 bases). Germline lookup yields CDR1 MNHEY and CDR2 SVGAGI. The CDR3 runs to 12 residues. Trimming pared 5 bases from V and 3 bases from J, leaving 8 bases between. This CDR3 reads CASSGQIYEQYF. The CDR3 DNA reads TGTGCCAGCAGTGGACAGATCTACGAGCAGTACTTC.

This clonotype was recorded a few times. The chain has TRBV6-1 and TRBJ1-1; D is unclear. CDR1 and CDR2 (germline): MNHNS, SASEGT. This CDR3 has 13 amino acids. The V end lost 2 bases, the J end lost 2 bases, and 6 bases lay between the germline ends. The DNA of the CDR3 is TGTGCCAGCAGTGAATATGACAACACTGAAGCTTTCTTT. Its protein is CASSEYDNTEAFF.

In regard to this clonotype: No conserved phenylalanine or tryptophan ends this CDR3, so it is likely a read error. The chain carries TRBV12-3 or TRBV12-4 and TRBJ2-3; D not resolved. Trimming stripped 8 bases from V and 0 bases from J, with 21 bases between. This CDR3 is 17 amino acids long. CDR3 nucleotide sequence: TGTGCCAGCCAAAGGGCGCGGAACTCCGTGAGCACAGATACGCAGTATTCT. Amino acid sequence: CASQRARNSVSTDTQYS.

This clonotype was counted a few times. This chain connects TRBV3-1 to TRBJ2-7; D could derive from TRBD1 or TRBD2 (6 bases each). Trimming left V 0 bases short and J 12 bases short, with 21 bases between. Germline V lookup: CDR1 LGHDT, CDR2 YNNKEL (reference sequence). The CDR3 has 15 residues. The CDR3 sequence: CASSQEGPRGTPWYF. In nucleotides, the CDR3 is TGTGCCAGCAGCCAAGAAGGTCCCCGGGGGACACCATGGTACTTC.

V and J are TRBV6-1 and TRBJ1-1; D is perhaps TRBD1 (5 bases). The V gene's germline CDR1 is MNHNS and CDR2 SASEGT. The CDR3 extends over 17 amino acids. Trimming took off 1 base at V and 0 bases at J, with 15 bases between the two ends. In DNA, the CDR3 is TGTGCCAGCAGTGAAGTCACAGGACTTCCCATGAACACTGAAGCTTTCTTT. This gives the protein CASSEVTGLPMNTEAFF.

The chain recombines TRBV28 with TRBJ2-7; 14 bases map to TRBD2. V lost 6 bases to trimming and J lost 7 bases; unmatched junction nucleotides: 14. The CDR3 contains 17 residues. Germline CDR1 MDHEN, CDR2 SYDVKM. As DNA, the CDR3 is TGTGCCAGCAGCCTCCGACTAGCGGGGGGGAATTACAATGAGCAGTACTTC. This sequence encodes CASSLRLAGGNYNEQYF.

This clonotype has only a few counts. V and J are TRBV12-3 or TRBV12-4 and TRBJ1-2; D perhaps matches TRBD1 (5 bases). The CDR3 totals 13 residues. Trimming took 7 bases from V and 0 from J, leaving 9 bases between them. CDR3 bases: TGTGCCAGCACCGGGACGTCTAACTATGGCTACACCTTC. Its protein product is CASTGTSNYGYTF.

The rearrangement uses TRBV29-1 and TRBJ1-2; unclear D gene. The CDR3 has 11 amino acids. V was cut by 8 bases and J by 2 bases, with 9 bases left in between. The germline CDR1 and CDR2 sequences are SQVTM and ANQGSEA. CDR3 protein: CSTERNYGYTF. The CDR3 coding sequence is TGCAGCACCGAGCGGAACTATGGCTACACCTTC.

There are a few counts of this clonotype. The V gene is TRBV7-3, the J gene TRBJ2-1; 9 bases are shared with TRBD2. This CDR3 has 14 amino acids. Germline CDR1 reads SGHTA; CDR2 reads FQGTGA. V shed 5 bases and J 9 bases; nucleotides not matched to a gene: 8. As DNA, the CDR3 is TGTGCCAGCAGCCCCCCGGGACTAGCAGTTGAGCAGTTCTTC. Translating it yields CASSPPGLAVEQFF.

This chain connects TRBV3-1 to TRBJ1-2; 9 nucleotides match TRBD1. V lost 0 bases, J lost 8 bases, and 10 bases stayed unmatched. Per the germline V gene, CDR1 is LGHDT and CDR2 is YNNKEL (reference sequence). CDR3 length: 16 residues. In DNA, the CDR3 is TGTGCCAGCAGCCAAGACTCACAGGGGGCTATGTGGGGCTACACCTTC. Translation: CASSQDSQGAMWGYTF.

The V call is TRBV20-1, the J call TRBJ2-7; TRBD2 matches 9 bases. The CDR3 extends over 14 amino acids. The germline V gene encodes CDR1 DFQATT and CDR2 SNEGSKA (reference sequence). Unmatched junction bases numbered 5, after V lost 4 bases and J lost 1 base. The CDR3 DNA reads as TGCAGTGCTATGCGGGAGGGCGTGTCCTACGAGCAGTACTTC. This encodes CSAMREGVSYEQYF.

The chain combines TRBV21-1 with TRBJ2-7; the table's D gene call, TRBD1, was not cross checked with the DNA. TRBV21-1 is termed a pseudogene. This CDR3 region has 14 residues. CDR3 DNA sequence: TGTGCCAGCAGCAAAACAGGGGAACCCTACGAGCAGTACTTC. Translated, it gives CASSKTGEPYEQYF.

The chain is built from TRBV11-2 and TRBJ1-2, with unresolved D. Trimming stripped 3 bases from V and 2 bases from J, with 13 bases between. Germline CDR1 and CDR2: SGHAT and FQNNGV. CDR3 length equals 15 residues. CDR3 in DNA: TGTGCCAGCAGCTTTGCTCCGGGGAAGAACTATGGCTACACCTTC. Translating gives CASSFAPGKNYGYTF.

This clonotype occurred a few times. J is TRBJ2-7 and V is TRBV15; D perhaps matches TRBD1 (5 bases). The germline gives CDR1 LNHNV, CDR2 YYDKDF (reference sequence). V was clipped by 9 bases and J by 1 base, with 16 bases between them. The CDR3 spans 14 residues. The CDR3 coding sequence is TGTGCCACAGGCCGGGCAAGGGGATCCTACGAGCAGTACTTC. Translating gives CATGRARGSYEQYF.

The chain is built from TRBV10-1 and TRBJ2-1, with 9 positions matching TRBD2. CDR3 length: 17 residues. V shed 3 bases and J 1 base; nucleotides not matched to a gene: 7. The germline CDR1 and CDR2 sequences are WNHNN and SYGVQD (reference sequence). The CDR3 DNA is TGCGCCAGCAGTGATAGTAGCGGGAGAGCGTCCTACAATGAGCAGTTCTTC. Its translation: CASSDSSGRASYNEQFF.